Below, 20 T cell receptor beta chains from the same sample are listed, as sequenced in a study of OX40 agonist ivuxolimab in advanced cancers. Clones were sequenced by immunoSEQ multiplex PCR, and TCRdb holds only the in-frame ones, with some missing. Found here are 70,000 to 85,000 clones, around 87% of them singletons; the top ten hold 1.3%. Sequencing was performed on CD4+ or CD8+ T cells sorted from blood, taken in a trial of the OX40 agonist ivuxolimab. The receptors here all came from an adult with an advanced solid tumor such as melanoma, head and neck, liver or kidney cancer.

The chain links TRBV7-2 to TRBJ2-3; 7 nucleotides align to TRBD2. CDR1 and CDR2 from the germline V gene are SGHTA and FQGNSA. V was clipped by 7 bases and J by 1 base; unmatched bases: 8. The CDR3 loop spans 15 amino acids. The DNA of the CDR3 is TGTGCCAGCACCATAGCGGGCGGGCGCACAGATACGCAGTATTTT. This translates into CASTIAGGRTDTQYF. Full variable domain (missing parts from reference TRBV7-2 and TRBJ2-3): GAGVSQSPSNKVTEKGKDVELRCDPISGHTALYWYRQSLGQGLEFLIYFQGNSAPDKSGLPSDRFSAERTGGSVSTLTIQRTQQEDSAVYLCASTIAGGRTDTQYFGPGTRLTVL.

The V and J genes are TRBV16 and TRBJ1-2; 11 bases match TRBD1. Germline V CDR1 and CDR2: KGHSY, FQNENV. The CDR3 sequence is 16 residues long. V lost 0 bases, J lost 4 bases, and 4 bases stayed unmatched. Here the CDR3 reads CASSQSDRGPGYGYTF. The CDR3 DNA sequence: TGTGCCAGCAGCCAATCGGACAGGGGGCCAGGCTATGGCTACACCTTC.

V usage is TRBV5-5 and J usage is TRBJ1-2, with TRBD1 as a possible D gene (5 bases). In germline, CDR1 is SGHKS, CDR2 YYEKEE (reference sequence). Trimming pared 4 bases from V and 3 bases from J, leaving 25 bases between. CDR3 length: 18 amino acids. The CDR3 loop reads CASSTVRQGAQKDYGYTF. CDR3 in DNA: TGTGCCAGCAGCACCGTACGGCAGGGAGCTCAGAAGGACTATGGCTACACCTTC.

The chain links TRBV11-3 to TRBJ1-6; D is uncertain. The V gene's germline CDR1 is SGHNT and CDR2 YENEEA. The CDR3 covers 13 residues. Trimming pared 5 bases from V and 8 bases from J, leaving 10 bases between. The CDR3 bases are TGTGCCAGCAGCGTAAAATGGGATTCACCCCTCCACTTT. Translating it yields CASSVKWDSPLHF.

The chain uses TRBV10-3 and TRBJ2-7; the match to TRBD1 covers 10 bases. V was pared by 8 bases and J by 3 bases, with 4 bases of the junction left unmatched. Per the germline V gene, CDR1 is ENHRY and CDR2 is SYGVKD. The CDR3 is 13 amino acids. The CDR3, as DNA: TGTGCCATCGCCGGGACAGGGGTCTACGAGCAGTACTTC. This translates into CAIAGTGVYEQYF.

The genes are TRBV20-1 and TRBJ1-1; D is uncertain. CDR1 and CDR2 from the germline V gene are DFQATT and SNEGSKA (reference sequence). The CDR3 totals 10 residues. The CDR3 DNA is TGCAGGACATTGAACACTGAAGCTTTCTTT. Translated: CRTLNTEAFF.

This clone was counted a single time. The chain carries TRBV5-8 and TRBJ2-3; D is unresolved. CDR1 and CDR2 (germline): SGHTS, YDEGEE. The CDR3 runs to 11 residues. Trimming left V 4 bases short and J 5 bases short, with 5 bases between. The CDR3 is CASSPGDTQYF. In DNA form, the CDR3 reads TGTGCCAGCAGCCCGGGAGATACGCAGTATTTT.

The rearrangement uses TRBV28 and TRBJ2-5; D gene ambiguous. The V and J ends lost 3 bases and 1 base respectively, with 24 bases between them. The germline gives CDR1 MDHEN, CDR2 SYDVKM. The CDR3 is 19 residues long. This CDR3 is CASSFNLFSPGPIQETQYF. The DNA for the CDR3 is TGTGCCAGCAGTTTTAACTTGTTTTCGCCCGGCCCCATCCAAGAGACCCAGTACTTC. The full variable domain, rest sourced from reference TRBV28 and TRBJ2-5, is DVKVTQSSRYLVKRTGEKVFLECVQDMDHENMFWYRQDPGLGLRLIYFSYDVKMKEKGDIPEGYSVSREKKERFSLILESASTNQTSMYLCASSFNLFSPGPIQETQYFGPGTRLLVL.

As to this clone: The identical CDR3 is also encoded by other nucleotide sequences in the sample. V and J are TRBV7-9 and TRBJ1-1; no firm D call. Trimming pared 1 base from V and 0 bases from J, leaving 6 bases between. The CDR3 covers 14 residues. CDR1 and CDR2 (germline): SEHNR, FQNEAQ (reference sequence). In DNA, the CDR3 is TGTGCCAGCAGCTTAGTATCTGTGAACACTGAAGCTTTCTTT. Amino acids: CASSLVSVNTEAFF.

The chain joins TRBV5-4 to TRBJ2-7, with a possible D match to TRBD2 (6 bases). This CDR3 region has 14 residues. V lost 2 bases to trimming and J lost 3 bases, with 12 bases between them. The germline V gene has CDR1 SGHNT and CDR2 YYREEE (reference sequence). CDR3 nucleotide sequence: TGTGCCAGCAGCTTAGGCGGGGTGAACTACGAGCAGTACTTC. It specifies CASSLGGVNYEQYF. Looking up the rest from reference TRBV5-4 and TRBJ2-7 gives the full variable domain: ETGVTQSPTHLIKTRGQQVTLRCSSQSGHNTVSWYQQALGQGPQFIFQYYREEENGRGNFPPRFSGLQFPNYSSELNVNALELDDSALYLCASSLGGVNYEQYFGPGTRLTVT.

The chain is built from TRBV10-3 and TRBJ2-1; 7 positions match TRBD2. The CDR3 has 14 residues. Germline CDR1 and CDR2: ENHRY and SYGVKD. After removal of 0 bases from V and 6 bases from J, the junction contained 2 bases not matched to a gene. This chain's CDR3 is CAISESSGANEQFF. For the CDR3, the DNA is TGTGCCATCAGTGAGTCGAGCGGGGCCAATGAGCAGTTCTTC.

J is TRBJ1-3 and V is TRBV23-1; D unresolved. TRBV23-1 counts as an open reading frame of uncertain function. The CDR3 has 16 amino acids. V was shortened by 3 bases and J by 4 bases, with 16 bases between the two germline ends. The CDR3 spells CASSQYRAASGNTIYF. CDR3 DNA: TGCGCCAGCAGTCAGTACCGGGCTGCGTCCGGAAACACCATATATTTT.

The V gene is TRBV18, the J gene TRBJ2-1; D unclear. The germline V gene has CDR1 KGHSH and CDR2 LQKENI. V shed 0 bases and J shed 12 bases, with 12 bases lying between them. This CDR3 is 13 amino acids long. Here the CDR3 DNA reads TGTGCCAGCTCACCACCGAACAGCCTAGGGCAGTTCTTC. This sequence encodes CASSPPNSLGQFF.

In nucleotides, the CDR3 is TGTGCCAGCAGCCCCAACGGAGAGACCCAGTACTTC. It codes for CASSPNGETQYF. The V and J genes are TRBV11-2 and TRBJ2-5; unclear D gene. Germline lookup yields CDR1 SGHAT and CDR2 FQNNGV. This CDR3 spans 12 amino acids. Trimming left V 5 bases short and J 4 bases short, with 8 bases between.

This clone was found once. V is TRBV7-6 and J is TRBJ2-3; D gene ambiguous. Germline V gene data show CDR1 as SGHVS and CDR2 as FNYEAQ. Trimming shortened V by 5 bases and J by 3 bases, and 6 bases separated the two germline ends. The CDR3 totals 12 residues. This CDR3 is CASSKRTDTQYF. The CDR3 region has the DNA TGTGCCAGCAGCAAACGGACAGATACGCAGTATTTT.

This chain joins TRBV18 and TRBJ2-3; D is ambiguous. The length of the CDR3 is 13 residues. Per germline, CDR1 KGHSH and CDR2 LQKENI. The V gene lost 2 bases and the J gene lost 4 bases, with 7 bases spanning the gap. This chain's CDR3 is CASSPASADTQYF. The CDR3 bases are TGTGCCAGCTCACCAGCTTCGGCAGATACGCAGTATTTT. The complete variable domain, with remaining parts taken from reference TRBV18 and TRBJ2-3, reads NAGVMQNPRHLVRRRGQEARLRCSPMKGHSHVYWYRQLPEEGLKFMVYLQKENIIDESGMPKERFSAEFPKEGPSILRIQQVVRGDSAAYFCASSPASADTQYFGPGTRLTVL.

This chain links TRBV9 with TRBJ2-3, with a tentative D call TRBD1 (6 bases). The CDR3 length is 16 residues. The V and J ends lost 2 bases and 3 bases respectively, with 16 bases between them. Germline V gene sequence: CDR1 SGDLS, CDR2 YYNGEE. The CDR3 coding sequence is TGTGCCAGCAGCGTTACAGGGCTTCTGAGTACAGATACGCAGTATTTT. Translation gives CASSVTGLLSTDTQYF.

The V gene is TRBV6-5, the J gene TRBJ1-4; a weak D match, TRBD1 (5 bases). V was cut by 0 bases and J by 11 bases, with 16 bases left in between. Germline V gene data show CDR1 as MNHEY and CDR2 as SVGAGI. This CDR3 spans 15 amino acids. This chain's CDR3 is CASSYSGGQMRKLFF. The CDR3 nucleotides read TGTGCCAGCAGTTACTCCGGGGGTCAAATGAGGAAACTGTTTTTT.

The chain couples TRBV28 to TRBJ1-2; 7 bases are shared with TRBD1. The CDR3 contains 13 residues. Per the germline V gene, CDR1 is MDHEN and CDR2 is SYDVKM. After removal of 8 bases from V and 3 bases from J, the junction contained 6 bases not matched to a gene. For the CDR3, the DNA is TGTGCCAGCGCTGGCGGGACAGACTATGGCTACACCTTC. Translation: CASAGGTDYGYTF.

CDR3 in amino acids: CASSTLQGGGNTIYF. The CDR3 region has the DNA TGTGCCAGCAGTACCCTACAGGGTGGTGGAAACACCATATATTTT. V usage is TRBV6-1 and J usage is TRBJ1-3; maybe TRBD1 (6 bases). The CDR3 contains 15 residues. Deletions cut 5 bases from V and 3 bases from J, with 14 bases between. Germline V gene data show CDR1 as MNHNS and CDR2 as SASEGT.